This is a list of T cell receptor beta chains from one sample in a study of T cell repertoires in cytomegalovirus infection. TCRdb reprocessed the reads with MiXCR, giving one entry per CDR3 protein. In the table there are about 570,000 distinct CDR3 sequences, over 35% of which are singletons. These TCRs' antigens remain unknown. The sample here was cultured PBMCs, taken from culture after CMV antigen stimulation. The receptors come from a human donor in good health (CMV status not recorded). Some clones in this sample may be carry-over from other donors' samples. The CDR3 runs from the conserved cysteine through the conserved F or W. A D gene is named only where the DNA matches it firmly. Size is omitted from some rows. Given values are once, few, many or a class for expanded clones.

V gene: TRBV28
D gene: TRBD1
clone size: .
J gene: TRBJ1-4
CDR3 DNA: TGTGCCAGCAGACCACCGGGGACAGTGAATGAAAAACTGTTTTTT
CDR3 protein: CASRPPGTVNEKLFF

V gene: TRBV6-6
D gene: .
clone size: .
J gene: TRBJ2-7
CDR3 DNA: TGTGCCAGCAGTTACCCAAACGACAGGCGGCACGAGCAGTACTTC
CDR3 protein: CASSYPNDRRHEQYF

V gene: TRBV6-1
D gene: .
clone size: once
J gene: TRBJ2-3
CDR3 DNA: TGTGCCAGCAGTGGGACCTGGACGCAGTATTTT
CDR3 protein: CASSGTWTQYF

V gene: TRBV4-2
D gene: .
clone size: .
J gene: TRBJ1-1
CDR3 DNA: TGTGCCAGCAGCCAATTAGGAGGGAAGTCCACTGAAGCTTTCTTT
CDR3 protein: CASSQLGGKSTEAFF

V gene: TRBV3-1
D gene: TRBD1
clone size: .
J gene: TRBJ2-3
CDR3 DNA: TGTGCCAGCAGCGATTTCGGGACAGGGGACCCAGATACGCAGTATTTT
CDR3 protein: CASSDFGTGDPDTQYF

V gene: TRBV28
D gene: TRBD2
clone size: .
J gene: TRBJ2-7
CDR3 DNA: TGTGCCAGCAGTTTTCTAGCGGGGGGAACCTCCTACGAGCAGTACTTC
CDR3 protein: CASSFLAGGTSYEQYF

V gene: TRBV10-3
D gene: .
clone size: .
J gene: TRBJ2-3
CDR3 DNA: TGTGCCAGTACCGGGACTGACACAGATACGCAGTATTTT
CDR3 protein: CASTGTDTDTQYF

V gene: TRBV20-1
D gene: .
clone size: once
J gene: TRBJ2-7
CDR3 DNA: TGCAGTGCACCCCCGTTGGGGGGTTGGAGGGAGCAGTACTTC
CDR3 protein: CSAPPLGGWREQYF

V gene: TRBV7-2
D gene: TRBD2
clone size: many
J gene: TRBJ2-7
CDR3 DNA: TGTGCCAGCAGCTTAGAGCCTAGCGGGTACGACGAGCAGTACTTC
CDR3 protein: CASSLEPSGYDEQYF

V gene: TRBV7-2
D gene: .
clone size: .
J gene: TRBJ2-5
CDR3 DNA: TGTGCCAGCAGCTTCCACTGGTGGTCCTCTGGGGAGACCCAGTACTTC
CDR3 protein: CASSFHWWSSGETQYF

V gene: TRBV7-8
D gene: TRBD2
clone size: .
J gene: TRBJ2-2
CDR3 DNA: TGTGCCAGCAGCTTAGTGGGGCTAGCGGCGAACACCGGGGAGCTGTTTTTT
CDR3 protein: CASSLVGLAANTGELFF

V gene: TRBV28
D gene: .
clone size: .
J gene: TRBJ2-7
CDR3 DNA: TGTGCCAGCAGTTTTGGGGCGATATTTGGGCCCTACGAGCAGTACTTC
CDR3 protein: CASSFGAIFGPYEQYF

V gene: TRBV5-1
D gene: .
clone size: .
J gene: TRBJ2-1
CDR3 DNA: TGCGCCAGCAGCTTGGGGCAGGGCTCGGATGAGCAGTTCTTC
CDR3 protein: CASSLGQGSDEQFF

V gene: TRBV20-1
D gene: .
clone size: .
J gene: TRBJ2-1
CDR3 DNA: TGCAGTGCTAGGGTAGGGGGATCCGGGACTTCCTACAATGAGCAGTTCTTC
CDR3 protein: CSARVGGSGTSYNEQFF

V gene: TRBV29-1
D gene: .
clone size: few
J gene: TRBJ1-1
CDR3 DNA: TGCAGCGTTGAAGTGGGACATCTCCCTATCGGGGCTTTCTTT
CDR3 protein: CSVEVGHLPIGAFF

V gene: TRBV7-9
D gene: .
clone size: .
J gene: TRBJ2-3
CDR3 DNA: TGTGCCAGCAGCCCTGGCGCACTCACAGATACGCAGTATTTT
CDR3 protein: CASSPGALTDTQYF

V gene: TRBV5-4
D gene: TRBD1
clone size: .
J gene: TRBJ1-6
CDR3 DNA: TGTGCCAGCAGCTTGATGGGACAGGGGCGTGATTCACCCCTCCACTTT
CDR3 protein: CASSLMGQGRDSPLHF

V gene: TRBV4-3
D gene: .
clone size: few
J gene: TRBJ2-6
CDR3 DNA: TGCGCCAGCAGCCAAGAAGAGGGGGTCGGGGCCAACGTCCTGACTTTC
CDR3 protein: CASSQEEGVGANVLTF

V gene: TRBV7-8
D gene: .
clone size: few
J gene: TRBJ2-3
CDR3 DNA: TGTGCCAGCAGTCGACTAGGGTCGTTACCAGATACGCAGTATTTT
CDR3 protein: CASSRLGSLPDTQYF